This TCR beta chain was obtained from a study of blood T cell repertoires in COVID-19. There are 15 residues in the CDR3. Trimming removed 4 bases at V and 6 bases at J, with 16 bases between. Germline CDR1 and CDR2: SGHRS and YFSETQ. In the study's own analysis: How many nucleated cells were present was estimated from reference gene primer amplification. Sequencing used immunoSEQ multiplex PCR; TCRdb keeps in-frame clones, though not all of them. V and J calls and clone size are copied from that table; D and trimming were computed from the DNA. The repertoire holds about 190,000 clones, with around 80% as singletons.

Sequencing was carried out using peripheral blood. This clonotype was sampled from a human donor in a cohort sampled during active COVID-19. The gene calls are TRBV5-1 and TRBJ2-2; D perhaps matches TRBD1 (5 bases). Here the CDR3 reads CASSPYSGASGELFF. The DNA for the CDR3 is TGCGCCAGCAGCCCATACAGTGGGGCATCCGGGGAGCTGTTTTTT.